This TCR beta chain was identified during a study of T cell responses to AZD1222 COVID-19 vaccine (dated by TCRdb to the early 2020s). About the full investigation: AZD1222 recipients given second doses at about 4 weeks or at about 12 weeks were pooled, since spike-specific TCR depth and breadth were not found to differ between the two schedules. Trial participants were enrolled by age into subgroups of 18-55, 56-69 and 70-plus years, and 148, 28 and 57 TCR-sequenced participants, respectively, were included in these subgroups. A total of 233 trial participants underwent TCR sequencing, of whom nearly 210 had received two doses of AZD1222 and roughly 26 had received two doses of the MenACWY control vaccine. General study outcomes and caveats: The 56-69-year group was small, and its depth increase did not reach significance, likely because of low power. Conclusions about previously exposed vaccinees are limited, since just 6 or 7 AZD1222 recipients were seropositive for SARS-CoV-2 at baseline. Spike-specific TCR breadth and depth rose significantly after two AZD1222 doses compared with day 0 and with MenACWY recipients. Participants were mostly white British and included more females than males, and it was suggested by the authors that clonal diversity may have been underestimated. No day 14 peak-response samples were available, so repertoires were characterized only after the peak T cell response. Epitopes outside the regions mutated in the B.1.351 and B.1.1.7 variants were reportedly recognized by nearly half of the unique spike-specific TCRs. CD4 TCRs associated with the vaccine covered the entire spike protein, and the dominant responses were in regions 160-218 and 743-854.

A remark on this clone: Its antigen target is currently unknown. No much larger clone exists at a distance of one base, and base qualities are not known.

V is cut by 1 base and J by 7 bases, and the space between the germline ends is 11 bases. CDR1 GTSNPN and CDR2 SVGIG are derived from the germline V gene (reference sequence). CDR3 length: 14 amino acids, cysteine to phenylalanine. Only the CDR3 portion is preserved as DNA: 42 bases, with reading frame beginning at the first base. The CDR3 regions of human TCRbeta chains were analyzed by immunosequencing. From the authors' description of their analysis: Repertoire TCRs were matched against a reference library of SARS-CoV-2-specific TCRs generated with the MIRA antigen-specificity platform. Breadth was defined as the fraction of unique TCRs that were SARS-CoV-2-associated, and depth was defined as the fraction of total T cells that were SARS-CoV-2-associated. Using the MIRA data, every spike-specific TCR was mapped to the spike region that the TCR reacted to and assigned to either a CD4 or a CD8 class. Log10-transformed breadth and depth values were compared by one-way ANOVA with Sidak's multiple comparisons tests. TCRdb mirrors the immuneACCESS table, restricted to in-frame sequences. Some clones are absent from its copies; in checked studies, under half trace to an unresolved V gene, and the reason for the others is unknown. V and J calls and clone size follow that table, whereas D and trimming were derived from the DNA. The sample table records approximately 100,000 clones; less than 95% of these occur just once. Approximately 1.3% of the sample comes from the top ten.

The time point label on this specimen signifies: baseline before first vaccination. Vaccinee samples came from UK trials COV001 and COV002, including a single-blind randomized controlled phase 2/3 trial of AZD1222 (ChAdOx1 nCoV-19) in healthy adults. For TCRbeta chain sequencing, PBMC samples were collected from trial participants at day 0 and at day 28 after the second dose. The V gene is TRBV30 and the J gene is TRBJ1-6, with no confidently assigned D gene. Sample: peripheral blood, taken on day 0 of AZD1222 vaccination. The source is an adult in good health. For the CDR3, the sequence is CAWSAGSTNSPLHF. Here is the DNA: TGTGCCTGGAGTGCAGGCAGTACCAATTCACCCCTCCACTTT.